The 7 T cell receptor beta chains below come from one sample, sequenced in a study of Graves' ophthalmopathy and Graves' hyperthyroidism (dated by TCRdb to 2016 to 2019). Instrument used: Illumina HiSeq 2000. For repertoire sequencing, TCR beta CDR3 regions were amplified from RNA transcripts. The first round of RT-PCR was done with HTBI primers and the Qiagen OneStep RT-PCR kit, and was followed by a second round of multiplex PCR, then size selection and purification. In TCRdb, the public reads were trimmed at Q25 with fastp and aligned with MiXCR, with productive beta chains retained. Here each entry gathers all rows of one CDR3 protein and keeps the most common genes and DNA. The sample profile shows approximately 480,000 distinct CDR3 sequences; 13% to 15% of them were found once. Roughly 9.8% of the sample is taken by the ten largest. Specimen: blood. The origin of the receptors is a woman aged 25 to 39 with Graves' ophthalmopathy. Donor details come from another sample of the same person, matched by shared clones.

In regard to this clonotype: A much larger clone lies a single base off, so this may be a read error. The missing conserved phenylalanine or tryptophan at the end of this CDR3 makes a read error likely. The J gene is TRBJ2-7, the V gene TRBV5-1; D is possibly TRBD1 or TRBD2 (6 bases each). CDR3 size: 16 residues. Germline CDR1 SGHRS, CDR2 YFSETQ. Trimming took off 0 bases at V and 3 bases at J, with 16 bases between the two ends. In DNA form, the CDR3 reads TGCGCCAGCAGCTTGGAGGGGGGCAGGACCCACTACGAGCAGTACCTC. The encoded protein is CASSLEGGRTHYEQYL.

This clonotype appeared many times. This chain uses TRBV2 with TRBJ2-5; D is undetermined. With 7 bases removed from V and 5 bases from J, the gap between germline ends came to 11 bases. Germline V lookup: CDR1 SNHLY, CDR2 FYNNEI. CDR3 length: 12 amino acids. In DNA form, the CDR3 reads TGTGCCAGCACCCTAAGTCGGGAGACCCAGTACTTC. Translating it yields CASTLSRETQYF.

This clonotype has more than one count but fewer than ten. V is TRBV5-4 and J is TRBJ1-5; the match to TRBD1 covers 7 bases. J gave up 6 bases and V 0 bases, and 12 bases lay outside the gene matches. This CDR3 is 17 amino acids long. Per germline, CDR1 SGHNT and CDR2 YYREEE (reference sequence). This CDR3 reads CASSLVPTGRRRQPQHF. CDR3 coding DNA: TGTGCCAGCAGCTTGGTCCCGACAGGGCGTCGGCGTCAGCCCCAGCATTTT.

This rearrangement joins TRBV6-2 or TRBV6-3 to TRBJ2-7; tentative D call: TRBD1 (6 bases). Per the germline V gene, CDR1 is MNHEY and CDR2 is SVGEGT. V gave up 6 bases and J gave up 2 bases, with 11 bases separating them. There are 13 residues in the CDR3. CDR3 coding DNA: TGTGCCAGCAGACCGGGACATGCCTACGAGCAGTACTTC. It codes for CASRPGHAYEQYF.

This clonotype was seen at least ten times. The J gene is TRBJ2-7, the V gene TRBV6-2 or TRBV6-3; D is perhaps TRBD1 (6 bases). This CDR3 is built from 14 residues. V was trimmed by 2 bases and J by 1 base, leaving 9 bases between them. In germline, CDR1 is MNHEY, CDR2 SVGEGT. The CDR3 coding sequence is TGTGCCAGCAGTTACGGGGGCGAGTCCTACGAGCAGTACTTC. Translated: CASSYGGESYEQYF.

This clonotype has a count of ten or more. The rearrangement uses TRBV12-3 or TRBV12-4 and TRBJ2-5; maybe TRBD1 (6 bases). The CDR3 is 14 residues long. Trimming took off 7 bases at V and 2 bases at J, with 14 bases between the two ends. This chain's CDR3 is CASKYAGAQETQYF. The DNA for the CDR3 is TGTGCCAGCAAGTATGCAGGGGCTCAAGAGACCCAGTACTTC.

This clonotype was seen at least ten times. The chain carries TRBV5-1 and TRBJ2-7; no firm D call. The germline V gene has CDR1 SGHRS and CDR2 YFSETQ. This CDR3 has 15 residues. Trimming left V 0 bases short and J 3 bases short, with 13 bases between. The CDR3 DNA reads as TGCGCCAGCAGCTTGGAGGTCGGGTTTCGCTACGAGCAGTACTTC. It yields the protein CASSLEVGFRYEQYF.